The 24 T cell receptor beta chains presented below share a single source sample, sequenced in a study of blood T cells in healthy people across ages. Primed by a sample-barcoded 5' primer and a J-beta primer mix, a second PCR proceeded for roughly 7 to 11 cycles. Via MiXCR, TCRdb re-called the 5' RACE reads, giving one row per CDR3 protein. The sample records around 650,000 distinct CDR3 sequences, 32% being singletons. The sequenced sample consisted of blood. All receptors derive from an elderly woman in good health.

This clonotype was seen at least ten times. This rearrangement joins TRBV20-1 to TRBJ1-5, with D tentatively TRBD1 (6 bases). Germline V gene data show CDR1 as DFQATT and CDR2 as SNEGSKA (reference sequence). The CDR3 length is 14 residues. The V end lost 1 base, the J end lost 4 bases, and 11 bases lay between the germline ends. In DNA form, the CDR3 reads TGCAGTGCTAGAGGGGGGGCAGTGAATCAGCCCCAGCATTTT. Protein: CSARGGAVNQPQHF.

Concerning this clonotype: Being one base from a much bigger clone, this may be a read error. The genes are TRBV20-1 and TRBJ2-7; D possibly corresponds to TRBD1 (6 bases). Germline CDR1 DFQATT, CDR2 SNEGSKA (reference sequence). The CDR3 spans 16 residues. Trimming took off 0 bases at V and 7 bases at J, with 22 bases between the two ends. CDR3 amino acids: CSARDLGTWGTDEQYF. Written as DNA, the CDR3 is TGCAGTGCTAGAGATCTCGGGACATGGGGCACGGATGAGCAGTACTTC.

This clonotype was detected many times. The chain recombines TRBV2 with TRBJ2-5; 10 bases match TRBD2. The germline V gene encodes CDR1 SNHLY and CDR2 FYNNEI. CDR3 size: 16 residues. V was pared by 6 bases and J by 4 bases, with 11 bases of the junction left unmatched. CDR3 in amino acids: CASRHAGLAGVETQYF. CDR3 nucleotides: TGTGCCAGCAGACATGCCGGCCTAGCGGGGGTAGAGACCCAGTACTTC. Full variable domain (outside the CDR3, taken from reference TRBV2 and TRBJ2-5): EPEVTQTPSHQVTQMGQEVILRCVPISNHLYFYWYRQILGQKVEFLVSFYNNEISEKSEIFDDQFSVERPDGSNFTLKIRSTKLEDSAMYFCASRHAGLAGVETQYFGPGTRLLVL.

The chain couples TRBV2 to TRBJ1-1; D is possibly TRBD1 (6 bases). V was pared by 0 bases and J by 2 bases, with 7 bases between. This CDR3 is 14 amino acids long. Germline CDR1 reads SNHLY; CDR2 reads FYNNEI. The CDR3 bases are TGTGCCAGCAGTGAAGCGGACAGTAACACTGAAGCTTTCTTT. Translated: CASSEADSNTEAFF. Looking up the rest from reference TRBV2 and TRBJ1-1 gives the full variable domain: EPEVTQTPSHQVTQMGQEVILRCVPISNHLYFYWYRQILGQKVEFLVSFYNNEISEKSEIFDDQFSVERPDGSNFTLKIRSTKLEDSAMYFCASSEADSNTEAFFGQGTRLTVV.

This chain links TRBV9 with TRBJ2-1, with 9 bases fitting TRBD2. The V gene end was trimmed by 3 bases and the J gene end by 6 bases; junction bases not matched to a gene: 7. Germline V gene sequence: CDR1 SGDLS, CDR2 YYNGEE. This CDR3 has 15 amino acids. The DNA of the CDR3 is TGTGCCAGCAGCGGGCGAGCGGGGGGTATCAATGAGCAGTTCTTC. The encoded protein is CASSGRAGGINEQFF.

Worth noting for this clonotype: A read error may explain this, as a much larger clone is one base away. The chain carries TRBV5-5 and TRBJ2-3; possible D gene TRBD2, 6 bases. The germline V and J ends were trimmed by 4 bases and 0 bases, with 9 bases remaining between them. The CDR3 runs 14 residues. The germline V gene encodes CDR1 SGHKS and CDR2 YYEKEE (reference sequence). In nucleotides, the CDR3 is TGTGCCAGCAGCCCGGAGGGGAGCACAGATACGCAGTATTTT. Its translation: CASSPEGSTDTQYF.

Comments on this clonotype: Since a much larger clone is just one base distant, this may be a read error. The rearrangement uses TRBV29-1 and TRBJ2-1; unclear D gene. TRBJ2-7 matches the DNA end more closely, so the J call is doubtful. The CDR3 is made up of 14 amino acids. Germline lookup yields CDR1 SQVTM and CDR2 ANQGSEA. The CDR3 sequence is CSVPAPSSYNEQYF. Here the CDR3 DNA reads TGCAGCGTTCCGGCACCGAGCTCCTACAATGAGCAGTACTTC.

This chain connects TRBV7-8 to TRBJ2-4, with 8 nucleotides matching TRBD1. The germline gives CDR1 SGHVS, CDR2 FQNEAQ. Germline trimming cut 5 bases from V and 13 bases from J; bases unmatched to any gene: 16. This CDR3 contains 15 residues. The DNA of the CDR3 is TGTGCCAGCAGCCGCGGGACAGGCCGGGCCGATACGCAGTACTTC. Translation gives CASSRGTGRADTQYF.

The chain links TRBV9 to TRBJ1-2; D possibly corresponds to TRBD1 (6 bases). V was trimmed by 2 bases and J by 4 bases, leaving 18 bases between them. The CDR3 contains 16 residues. Germline-derived CDR1 and CDR2 are SGDLS and YYNGEE. Here the CDR3 reads CASSVMSPVGGYGYTF. The CDR3 DNA sequence: TGTGCCAGCAGCGTTATGAGCCCTGTAGGGGGCTATGGCTACACCTTC.

This clonotype was counted at least ten times. The rearrangement uses TRBV6-6 and TRBJ1-4; D call uncertain. V lost 0 bases to trimming and J lost 4 bases, with 9 bases between them. Germline V gene data show CDR1 as MNHNY and CDR2 as SVGAGI (reference sequence). The CDR3 length is 15 residues. The CDR3 sequence: CASSYSGAGNEKLFF. As DNA, the CDR3 is TGTGCCAGCAGTTACTCTGGCGCGGGTAATGAAAAACTGTTTTTT.

Concerning this clonotype itself: A much larger clone sits a single nucleotide away, making a read error possible. This chain connects TRBV9 to TRBJ2-1; 12 bases map to TRBD1. CDR3 size: 16 residues. Germline assignment: CDR1 SGDLS and CDR2 YYNGEE. CDR3 bases: TGTGCCAGCAGCGAGGAGGCCGGGACAGGGGGCAATGAGCAGGTCTTC. It translates to CASSEEAGTGGNEQVF.

This clonotype has only a few counts. Since a much larger clone is just one base distant, this may be a read error. V usage is TRBV6-1 and J usage is TRBJ2-5; 8 bases map to TRBD1. The length of the CDR3 is 14 residues. Trimming took 4 bases from V and 11 from J; bases not matched to a gene: 12. Germline CDR1 MNHNS, CDR2 SASEGT. DNA of the CDR3: TGTGCCAGCAGTGCGACAGGGGTAGGCAATGAGCAGTACTTC. Protein sequence: CASSATGVGNEQYF.

J is TRBJ2-3 and V is TRBV12-3 or TRBV12-4; D perhaps matches TRBD2 (6 bases). This CDR3 region has 15 residues. V was shortened by 4 bases and J by 1 base, with 12 bases between the two germline ends. The CDR3 protein is CASSSDGSRTDTQYF. DNA for the CDR3: TGTGCCAGCAGTTCCGACGGGAGTCGCACAGATACGCAGTATTTT.

This clonotype showed up many times. For the CDR3, the DNA is TGCGCCAGCAGCTTGGAGGGGGGGGCCGTCGTACGGGAGACCCAGTACTTC. It yields the protein CASSLEGGAVVRETQYF. The J gene is TRBJ2-5, the V gene TRBV5-1; tentative D call: TRBD2 (7 bases). There are 17 residues in the CDR3. The germline CDR1 and CDR2 sequences are SGHRS and YFSETQ. Deletions cut 0 bases from V and 5 bases from J, with 20 bases between.

The V and J genes are TRBV5-6 and TRBJ2-7; the D gene is possibly TRBD2 (7 bases). V was cut by 2 bases and J by 5 bases, with 14 bases left in between. The length of the CDR3 is 14 residues. Per germline, CDR1 SGHDT and CDR2 YYEEEE. CDR3 loop: CASSFPGGSDEQYF. The DNA for the CDR3 is TGTGCCAGCAGCTTTCCGGGGGGCTCGGACGAGCAGTACTTC.

J is TRBJ1-1 and V is TRBV6-1; D unresolved. Germline CDR1 reads MNHNS; CDR2 reads SASEGT. The germline V and J ends were trimmed by 2 bases and 4 bases, with 8 bases remaining between them. CDR3 length equals 13 residues. CDR3 residues: CASSETVTTEAFF. DNA for the CDR3: TGTGCCAGCAGTGAAACCGTCACCACTGAAGCTTTCTTT.

CDR3 nucleotide sequence: TGTGCCTGGAGTCAAGATGGGTTCAGCAATCAGCCCCAGCATTTT. It specifies CAWSQDGFSNQPQHF. The chain has TRBV30 and TRBJ1-5; D unclear. The CDR3 covers 15 residues. The germline V gene has CDR1 GTSNPN and CDR2 SVGIG (reference sequence). V lost 2 bases, J lost 1 base, and 12 bases lay in between.

This clonotype was seen ten or more times. The chain uses TRBV12-3 or TRBV12-4 and TRBJ2-1; tentative D call: TRBD2 (6 bases). The length of the CDR3 is 17 residues. With 6 bases removed from V and 0 bases from J, the gap between germline ends came to 18 bases. The chain's CDR3 is CASRPYSGRSSYNEQFF. CDR3 nucleotides: TGTGCCAGCAGGCCCTATAGCGGAAGGAGCTCCTACAATGAGCAGTTCTTC.

At least ten counts were recorded for this clonotype. The chain employs TRBV7-8 and TRBJ1-5, with 7 bases identical to TRBD1. The length of the CDR3 is 15 residues. Germline V lookup: CDR1 SGHVS, CDR2 FQNEAQ. Trimming removed 5 bases from V and 4 bases from J; junction bases left unmatched: 8. The CDR3 loop reads CASSLEGARNQPQHF. The CDR3 nucleotides read TGTGCCAGCAGCCTAGAGGGGGCACGGAATCAGCCCCAGCATTTT. Based on the CDR3 plus reference TRBV7-8 and TRBJ1-5, the full variable domain is GAGVSQSPRYKVAKRGQDVALRCDPISGHVSLFWYQQALGQGPEFLTYFQNEAQLDKSGLPSDRFFAERPEGSVSTLKIQRTQQEDSAVYLCASSLEGARNQPQHFGDGTRLSIL.

The table lists this clonotype with a few counts. V usage is TRBV20-1 and J usage is TRBJ1-1; 10 nucleotides align to TRBD1. V lost 0 bases and J lost 6; bases outside the gene matches: 4. Germline V gene sequence: CDR1 DFQATT, CDR2 SNEGSKA (reference sequence). The CDR3 extends over 14 amino acids. CDR3 DNA sequence: TGCAGTGCTAGAGATGGGACAGGGGACTCTGAAGCTTTCTTT. Residues: CSARDGTGDSEAFF.

The chain is built from TRBV5-1 and TRBJ1-5; a weak D match, TRBD1 (5 bases). This CDR3 region has 15 residues. Looked up from germline, CDR1 is SGHRS and CDR2 is YFSETQ. Trimming removed 4 bases from V and 0 bases from J, with 11 bases in between. The CDR3 DNA follows: TGCGCCAGCAGCCGGGACGCCAATAGCAATCAGCCCCAGCATTTT. It codes for CASSRDANSNQPQHF. Looking up the rest from reference TRBV5-1 and TRBJ1-5 gives the full variable domain: KAGVTQTPRYLIKTRGQQVTLSCSPISGHRSVSWYQQTPGQGLQFLFEYFSETQRNKGNFPGRFSGRQFSNSRSEMNVSTLELGDSALYLCASSRDANSNQPQHFGDGTRLSIL.

CDR3: CASSTGDQPQHF. CDR3 DNA sequence: TGTGCCAGCAGCACAGGGGATCAGCCCCAGCATTTT. The chain carries TRBV12-3 or TRBV12-4 and TRBJ1-5, with TRBD1 matching over 7 bases. The ends lost 6 bases at V and 5 bases at J; junction bases unmatched: 1. The CDR3 spans 12 residues.

In this sample, this clonotype turned up many times. The V call is TRBV7-9, the J call TRBJ2-5, with TRBD2 identical over 11 bases. V gave up 1 base and J gave up 8 bases; unmatched junction bases: 3. Germline CDR1 SEHNR, CDR2 FQNEAQ (reference sequence). The CDR3 spans 14 residues. This CDR3 reads CASSLGLAGITQYF. CDR3 nucleotides: TGTGCCAGCAGCTTAGGACTAGCGGGGATAACCCAGTACTTC.

This clonotype turned up a few times. The chain couples TRBV5-5 to TRBJ1-1; no firm D call. The CDR3 has 15 amino acids. Between the trimmed V and J ends, which lost 2 bases and 1 base, there was a span of 12 bases. Germline-derived CDR1 and CDR2 are SGHKS and YYEKEE (reference sequence). CDR3 sequence (DNA): TGTGCCAGCAGCTTCTCGGCGTTAACGAACACTGAAGCTTTCTTT. Residues: CASSFSALTNTEAFF.